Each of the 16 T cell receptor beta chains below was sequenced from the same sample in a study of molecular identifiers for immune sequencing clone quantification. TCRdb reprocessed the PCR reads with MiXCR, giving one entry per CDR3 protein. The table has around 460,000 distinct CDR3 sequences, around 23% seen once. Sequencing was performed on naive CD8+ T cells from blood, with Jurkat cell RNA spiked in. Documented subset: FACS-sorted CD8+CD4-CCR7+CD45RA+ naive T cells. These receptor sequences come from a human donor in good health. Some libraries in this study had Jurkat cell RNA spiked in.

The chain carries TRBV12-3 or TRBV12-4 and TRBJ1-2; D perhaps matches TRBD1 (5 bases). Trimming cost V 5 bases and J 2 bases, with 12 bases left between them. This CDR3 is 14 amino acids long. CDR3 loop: CASSTGLANYGYTF. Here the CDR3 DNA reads TGTGCCAGCAGTACAGGACTAGCAAACTATGGCTACACCTTC.

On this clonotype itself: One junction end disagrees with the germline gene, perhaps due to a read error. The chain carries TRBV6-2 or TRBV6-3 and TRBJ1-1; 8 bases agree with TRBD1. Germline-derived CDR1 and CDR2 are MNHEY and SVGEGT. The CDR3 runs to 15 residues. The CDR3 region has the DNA TGTGTCAGCAGAAACAGGGGGAACGTGAACACTGAAGCTTTCTTT. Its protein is CVSRNRGNVNTEAFF.

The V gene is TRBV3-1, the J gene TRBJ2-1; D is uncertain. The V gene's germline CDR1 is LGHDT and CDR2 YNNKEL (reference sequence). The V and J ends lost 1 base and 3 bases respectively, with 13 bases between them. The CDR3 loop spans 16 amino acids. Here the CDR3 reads CASSQVKEFYYNEQFF. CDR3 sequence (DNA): TGTGCCAGCAGCCAAGTTAAGGAATTCTACTACAATGAGCAGTTCTTC.

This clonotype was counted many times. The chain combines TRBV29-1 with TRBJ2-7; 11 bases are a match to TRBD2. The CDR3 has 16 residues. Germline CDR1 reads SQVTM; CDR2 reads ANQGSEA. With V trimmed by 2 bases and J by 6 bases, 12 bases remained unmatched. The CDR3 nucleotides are TGCAGCGTTGAACTCCGGACTAGCGGGCCGGGGGGCGAGCAGTACTTC. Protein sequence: CSVELRTSGPGGEQYF.

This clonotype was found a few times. This chain's CDR3 is CSADFLGVGGEQYF. CDR3 sequence (DNA): TGCAGTGCCGACTTTCTTGGAGTTGGTGGTGAGCAGTACTTC. V gene TRBV20-1 combines with J gene TRBJ2-7; no definite D call. This CDR3 comprises 14 residues. CDR1 is DFQATT, CDR2 SNEGSKA, per germline (reference sequence). Trimming left V 6 bases short and J 7 bases short, with 22 bases between.

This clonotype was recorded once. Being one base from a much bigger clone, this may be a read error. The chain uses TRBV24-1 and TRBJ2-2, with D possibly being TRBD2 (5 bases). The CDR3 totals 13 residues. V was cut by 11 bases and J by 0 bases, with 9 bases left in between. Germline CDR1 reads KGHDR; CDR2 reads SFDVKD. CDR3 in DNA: TGTGCCATCCAGCGGTCGAACACCGGGGAGCTGTTTTTT. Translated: CAIQRSNTGELFF.

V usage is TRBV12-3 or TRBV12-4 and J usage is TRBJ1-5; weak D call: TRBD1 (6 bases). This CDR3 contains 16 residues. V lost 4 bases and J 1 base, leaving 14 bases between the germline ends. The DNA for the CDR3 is TGTGCCAGCAGTTCCCCGGGGGGGGGCAGCAATCAGCCCCAGCATTTT. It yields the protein CASSSPGGGSNQPQHF.

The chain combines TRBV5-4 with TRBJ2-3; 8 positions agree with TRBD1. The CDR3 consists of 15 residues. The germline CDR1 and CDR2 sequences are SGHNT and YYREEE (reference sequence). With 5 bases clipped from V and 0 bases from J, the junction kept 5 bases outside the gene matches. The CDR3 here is CASRPGTGSTDTQYF. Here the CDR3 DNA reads TGTGCCAGCAGACCCGGGACAGGCAGCACAGATACGCAGTATTTT.

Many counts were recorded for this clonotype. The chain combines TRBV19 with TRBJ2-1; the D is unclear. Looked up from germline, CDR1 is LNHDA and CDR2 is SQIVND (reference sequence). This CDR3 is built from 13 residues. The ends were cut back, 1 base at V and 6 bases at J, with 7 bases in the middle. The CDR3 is CASSIGTVNEQFF. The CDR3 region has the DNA TGTGCCAGTAGTATAGGAACCGTCAATGAGCAGTTCTTC.

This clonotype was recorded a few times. The CDR3 nucleotides read TGTGCCACCAGCAGAGATCAAGTGGGCAGCAACTATGGCTACACCTTC. Encoded protein: CATSRDQVGSNYGYTF. The chain combines TRBV15 with TRBJ1-2, with no clear D. Trimming shortened V by 0 bases and J by 2 bases, and 13 bases separated the two germline ends. Germline V gene lookup returns CDR1 LNHNV and CDR2 YYDKDF (reference sequence). This CDR3 region has 16 residues. Based on the CDR3 plus reference TRBV15 and TRBJ1-2, the full variable domain is DAMVIQNPRYQVTQFGKPVTLSCSQTLNHNVMYWYQQKSSQAPKLLFHYYDKDFNNEADTPDNFQSRRPNTSFCFLDIRSPGLGDTAMYLCATSRDQVGSNYGYTFGSGTRLTVV.

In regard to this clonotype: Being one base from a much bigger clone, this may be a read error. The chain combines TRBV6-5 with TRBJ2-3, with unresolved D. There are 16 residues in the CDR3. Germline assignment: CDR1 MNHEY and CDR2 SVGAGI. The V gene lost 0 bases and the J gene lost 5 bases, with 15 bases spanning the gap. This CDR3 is CASSYSIGSGGDTQYF. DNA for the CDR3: TGTGCCAGCAGTTACTCGATTGGCTCTGGCGGAGATACGCAGTATTTT.

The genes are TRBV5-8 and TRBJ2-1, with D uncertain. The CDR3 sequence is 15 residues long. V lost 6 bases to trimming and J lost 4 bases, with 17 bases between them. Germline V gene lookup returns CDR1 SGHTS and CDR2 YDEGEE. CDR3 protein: CASTYSGRNYNEQFF. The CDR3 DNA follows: TGTGCCAGCACCTACTCAGGACGGAATTACAATGAGCAGTTCTTC.

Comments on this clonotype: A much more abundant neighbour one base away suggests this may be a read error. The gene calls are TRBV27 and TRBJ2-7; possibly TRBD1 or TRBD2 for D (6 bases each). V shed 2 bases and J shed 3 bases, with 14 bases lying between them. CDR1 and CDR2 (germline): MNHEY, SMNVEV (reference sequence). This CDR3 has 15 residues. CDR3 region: CASSLRGGMYYEQYF. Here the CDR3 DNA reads TGTGCCAGCAGTTTAAGAGGGGGGATGTACTACGAGCAGTACTTC.

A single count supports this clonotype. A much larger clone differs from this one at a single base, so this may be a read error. The CDR3 DNA sequence: TGTGCCAGCAGTCCAGGGTCCACCGAGCGGTACTTC. This codes for CASSPGSTERYF. The J gene is TRBJ2-7, the V gene TRBV27; TRBD1 is a possible D gene (5 bases). The CDR3 totals 12 residues. Per the germline V gene, CDR1 is MNHEY and CDR2 is SMNVEV (reference sequence).

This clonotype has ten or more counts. The CDR3 coding sequence is TGTGCCAGCAGCCATATCGGGAGCGGACTTGGAGGGGATACGCAGTATTTT. Its protein is CASSHIGSGLGGDTQYF. This chain connects TRBV7-2 to TRBJ2-3, with D maybe TRBD2 (6 bases). Trimming pared 5 bases from V and 6 bases from J, leaving 24 bases between. This CDR3 contains 17 residues. Per germline, CDR1 SGHTA and CDR2 FQGNSA.

CDR3 in DNA: TGTGCCACCAGCAGAGATGAGGCTAGCGGGACCACAGATACGCAGTATTTT. It codes for CATSRDEASGTTDTQYF. The V and J genes are TRBV15 and TRBJ2-3, with TRBD2 matching 9 bases. Losses at the gene ends were 0 bases for V and 2 bases for J; bases not matched to a gene: 6. CDR3 length: 17 amino acids. Germline-derived CDR1 and CDR2 are LNHNV and YYDKDF (reference sequence).